This passage covers 8 T cell receptor beta chains from one sample sequenced in a study of CD8 T cells in Susac syndrome. Random hexamers served to reverse transcribe roughly 0.45 to 1 ug RNA. TCRdb itself ran the immunoSEQ multiplex PCR reads through MiXCR, one entry per CDR3 protein. The data contain around 300,000 distinct CDR3 sequences, approximately 85% of them singletons. The sample comprised CD8+ T cells from PBMCs. These receptors originate from a human donor with multiple sclerosis.

DNA of the CDR3: TGTGCCAGCAGTTTTCTCGCCAGGACAGCAGAAATACAAGAGACCCAGTACTTC. Translated: CASSFLARTAEIQETQYF. The gene calls are TRBV27 and TRBJ2-5; tentative D call: TRBD1 (6 bases). Trimming removed 3 bases at V and 2 bases at J, with 22 bases between. Germline V gives CDR1 MNHEY, CDR2 SMNVEV (reference sequence). The CDR3 extends over 18 amino acids.

The CDR3 reads CASSQENRGAYEQYF. The CDR3 region has the DNA TGCGCCAGCAGCCAAGAGAATAGGGGGGCCTACGAGCAGTACTTC. The chain recombines TRBV4-3 with TRBJ2-7; either TRBD1 or TRBD2 may fit D (6 bases each). V lost 0 bases and J lost 2, with 11 bases in between. CDR1 is LGHNA and CDR2 is YSLEER in the germline V gene. The CDR3 sequence is 15 residues long.

The chain links TRBV18 to TRBJ1-2; no firm D call. V gave up 8 bases and J gave up 12 bases, with 19 bases separating them. This CDR3 has 12 residues. The germline gives CDR1 KGHSH, CDR2 LQKENI. As DNA, the CDR3 is TGTGCCAGCCCCAGCCCTACGGTCCGGGACACCTTC. It translates to CASPSPTVRDTF.

The CDR3 nucleotides are TGTGCCAGCAGTTTTATCGGGGATTCAGGAAACACCATATATTTT. It specifies CASSFIGDSGNTIYF. The genes are TRBV28 and TRBJ1-3; D uncertain. This CDR3 spans 15 amino acids. The V gene's germline CDR1 is MDHEN and CDR2 SYDVKM. V was shortened by 3 bases and J by 4 bases, with 13 bases between the two germline ends.

The V gene is TRBV6-5, the J gene TRBJ2-3; no clear D gene. Germline V gene data show CDR1 as MNHEY and CDR2 as SVGAGI. The CDR3 sequence is 15 residues long. V was shortened by 5 bases and J by 0 bases, with 12 bases between the two germline ends. The CDR3 nucleotides read TGTGCCAGCAGTCCGACGGGTACTAGCACAGATACGCAGTATTTT. This gives the protein CASSPTGTSTDTQYF.

V is TRBV7-9 and J is TRBJ2-5, with a weak D call TRBD2 (5 bases). This CDR3 is 12 amino acids long. Germline lookup yields CDR1 SEHNR and CDR2 FQNEAQ (reference sequence). Deletions cut 5 bases from V and 4 bases from J, with 8 bases between. Here the CDR3 reads CASSMAGETQYF. As DNA, the CDR3 is TGTGCCAGCAGCATGGCGGGAGAGACCCAGTACTTC.

Written as DNA, the CDR3 is TGCGCCAGCAGCCCCAGGGTGCCTAATGAAAAACTGTTTTTT. Its protein is CASSPRVPNEKLFF. The chain employs TRBV4-1 and TRBJ1-4, with D perhaps TRBD1 (5 bases). The CDR3 contains 14 residues. V shed 4 bases and J shed 3 bases, with 9 bases lying between them. The germline V gene has CDR1 MGHRA and CDR2 YSYEKL.

The chain joins TRBV7-9 to TRBJ2-6; D may be TRBD1 (6 bases). The CDR3 contains 18 residues. V lost 5 bases and J 2 bases, leaving 19 bases between the germline ends. Germline V CDR1 and CDR2: SEHNR, FQNEAQ (reference sequence). DNA of the CDR3: TGTGCCAGCAGCCGAACCAGAAACAGGGTTCCTGGGGCCAACGTCCTGACTTTC. It codes for CASSRTRNRVPGANVLTF.